The entry that follows covers one TCR beta chain sequence. Original analysis: The authors estimated nucleated cell counts from reference gene primer amplification. Profiling relied on immunoSEQ multiplex PCR, and the TCRdb table lists in-frame clones only, not all of them. For V, J and clone size, that table is used; D and trimming come from the DNA. The sample has 140,000 to 150,000 clones, around 85% seen once. These data are taken from a study of blood T cell repertoires in COVID-19. Across the study: Sources were T cells, B-cell-depleted T cells, or PBMCs; the material itself was cDNA or gDNA.

The germline gives CDR1 MDHEN, CDR2 SYDVKM. Trimming left V 6 bases short and J 10 bases short, with 19 bases between. This CDR3 spans 15 amino acids. V and J are TRBV28 and TRBJ1-6, with D maybe TRBD1 (5 bases). Sequenced material: peripheral blood. The TCR originated in a woman in her 40s with active or convalescent COVID-19. The CDR3, as DNA: TGTGCCAGCAGCTGGGGGGTACAGGTACGGTCACCCCTCCACTTT. Amino acids: CASSWGVQVRSPLHF.